A selection of T cell receptor beta chains follows, all from one sample in a study of T cell changes during pregnancy in multiple sclerosis. Sequencing used immunoSEQ multiplex PCR; TCRdb keeps in-frame clones, though not all of them. There are around 120,000 clones in the sample; approximately 90% occur only once, and less than 4% lies in the top ten. This sample comprised peripheral blood, obtained after pregnancy. These receptors originate from a female donor with multiple sclerosis, enrolled in a pregnancy study. The CDR3 runs from the conserved cysteine through the conserved F or W. A D gene is named only where the DNA matches it firmly. Only part of the rows carry a size: once, few, many, or a class if the clone is expanded.

CDR3 length	J gene	D gene	clone size	V gene	CDR3 DNA	CDR3 protein
14	TRBJ2-7	TRBD2	-	TRBV6-5	TGTGCCAGCAGTTACCGGGAGGGCAGGGGCGAGCAGTACTTC	CASSYREGRGEQYF
16	TRBJ1-5	-	-	TRBV2	TGTGCCAGCAGTACAGGGAGCGGGGTCTGGAATCAGCCCCAGCATTTT	CASSTGSGVWNQPQHF
14	TRBJ1-5	-	-	TRBV10-2	TGCGCCAGCAGAAAGGGGAATAGCAATCAGCCCCAGCATTTT	CASRKGNSNQPQHF
15	TRBJ1-1	-	-	TRBV28	TGTGCCAGCAGCCCCCCCGGGGGTGGGAAGACTGAAGCTTTCTTT	CASSPPGGGKTEAFF
15	TRBJ2-7	TRBD2	-	TRBV7-9	TGTGCCAGCAGCTTTTTACGGGGGGGATCCTACGAGCAGTACTTC	CASSFLRGGSYEQYF
12	TRBJ1-1	-	-	TRBV19	TGTGCCAGTAGTATAAGTGTTCAGGAAGCTTTCTTT	CASSISVQEAFF
14	TRBJ2-2	TRBD1	once	TRBV19	TGTGCCAGTAGTCCGGGACAGATAACCGGGGAGCTGTTTTTT	CASSPGQITGELFF
14	TRBJ2-5	TRBD2	-	TRBV9	TGTGCCAGCAGCGAGAGGGGACTAGTGGAGACCCAGTACTTC	CASSERGLVETQYF
15	TRBJ2-7	-	-	TRBV6-6	TGTGCCAGCAGTTACTCAAACAGGGATCCAGACGAGCAGTACTTC	CASSYSNRDPDEQYF
13	TRBJ2-1	-	-	TRBV7-8	TGTGCCAGCATTGTCCCGGGGGGCGATGAGCAGTTCTTC	CASIVPGGDEQFF
15	TRBJ1-2	TRBD1	once	TRBV7-9	TGTGCCAGCAGCTTGGGACAGGGGCTGAGGGATGGCTACACCTTC	CASSLGQGLRDGYTF
13	TRBJ2-5	-	-	TRBV5-4	TGTGCCAGCAGCTCCCGGACAGAAGAGACCCAGTACTTC	CASSSRTEETQYF
17	TRBJ2-2	TRBD2	-	TRBV2	TGTGCCAGCAGTGTTTTGGGTAGCGGGGGGATCACCGGGGAGCTGTTTTTT	CASSVLGSGGITGELFF
15	TRBJ1-5	-	-	TRBV6-1	TGTGCCAGCAGTGACTTAGAACCAGGAGGTCAGCCCCAGCATTTT	CASSDLEPGGQPQHF
13	TRBJ2-1	-	-	TRBV29-1	TGCAGCGTTGCCGAGGGGGTATACAATGAGCAGTTCTTC	CSVAEGVYNEQFF
15	TRBJ1-6	-	-	TRBV7-6	TGTGCCAGCAGCGCTTGGCCCGAGGATAATTCACCCCTCCACTTT	CASSAWPEDNSPLHF
15	TRBJ2-3	-	-	TRBV6-4	TGTGCCAGCAGCGCAAGGGGGGGAAGCACAGATACGCAGTATTTT	CASSARGGSTDTQYF
13	TRBJ2-5	-	-	TRBV2	TGTGCCAGCAGGACCGGTCTAGCGGAGACCCAGTACTTC	CASRTGLAETQYF
17	TRBJ2-1	TRBD2	-	TRBV5-5	TGTGCCAGCCTCTCTCCTAGCGGGGGGGTTTCCTACAATGAGCAGTTCTTC	CASLSPSGGVSYNEQFF
15	TRBJ2-1	-	-	TRBV6-1	TGTGCCAGCAGTGAAGCATTAGCGGTGGACAATGAGCAGTTCTTC	CASSEALAVDNEQFF
16	TRBJ2-3	TRBD1	-	TRBV7-2	TGTGCCAGCAGCTTAGGGGAACAGGGGCAGGGAGATACGCAGTATTTT	CASSLGEQGQGDTQYF
16	TRBJ2-1	TRBD2	-	TRBV6-1	TGTGCCAGCAGTGAAACGGTGGCGGGGGGGCTTGTTGAGCAGTTCTTC	CASSETVAGGLVEQFF
13	TRBJ1-2	-	few	TRBV6-5	TGTGCCAGCAGTCGGACAGAGCGAAATGGCTACACCTTC	CASSRTERNGYTF
14	TRBJ2-6	-	-	TRBV2	TGTGCCAGGTCCGGGACTCCTGAGGCCAACGTCCTGACTTTC	CARSGTPEANVLTF
12	TRBJ1-5	-	few	TRBV7-8	TGTGCCAGCAGCCAAGTACAACTACCCCAGCATTTT	CASSQVQLPQHF
15	TRBJ2-2	TRBD2	-	TRBV7-2	TGTGCCAGCAGAGTTAGCGGGGGTAACACCGGGGAGCTGTTTTTT	CASRVSGGNTGELFF
14	TRBJ2-5	-	-	TRBV10-3	TGTGCCACCCAGACTAGTTGGGCTCAAGAGACCCAGTACTTC	CATQTSWAQETQYF
13	TRBJ2-5	-	-	TRBV5-1	TGCGCCAGCAGCTTGGACAGCCAAGAGACCCAGTACTTC	CASSLDSQETQYF
15	TRBJ2-2	-	-	TRBV15	TGTGCCACCAGGTTTGGGACACTCAACACCGGGGAGCTGTTTTTT	CATRFGTLNTGELFF
13	TRBJ1-2	-	-	TRBV5-1	TGCGCCAGTGCGGTGGGGGGGAAAGATGGCTACACCTTC	CASAVGGKDGYTF
17	TRBJ1-2	-	-	TRBV29-1	TGCAGCGTTGAAGATCCGGCCCCAATGGAGGATCGGCTGATCTACACCTTC	CSVEDPAPMEDRLIYTF
20	TRBJ2-1	-	-	TRBV9	TGTGCCAGCAGCGTAGGTTTGGCGACCTGGTCTCTAGGATCCTACAATGAGCAGTTCTTC	CASSVGLATWSLGSYNEQFF
13	TRBJ2-2	TRBD1	-	TRBV19	TGTGCCACTTACGGACAGGGCACCGGGGAGCTGTTTTTT	CATYGQGTGELFF
17	TRBJ2-5	-	-	TRBV1	-	CTSSRGSGGVGAGTQYF
15	TRBJ1-1	-	-	TRBV6-5	TGTGCCAGCAGTTACTCGATCGAGGGGAACACTGAAGCTTTCTTT	CASSYSIEGNTEAFF
15	TRBJ2-2	TRBD2	-	TRBV9	TGTGCCAGCAGCGCCCTCGGGACTAGGGGCGGGGAGCTGTTTTTT	CASSALGTRGGELFF
17	TRBJ2-1	TRBD2	-	TRBV4-2	TGTGCCAGCAGCCAGACTCTAGCGGGGGCCCTCTACAATGAGCAGTTCTTC	CASSQTLAGALYNEQFF
15	TRBJ1-5	-	-	TRBV5-1	TGCGCCAGCAGCTTTTCGGGTATGGGCAATCAGCCCCAGCATTTT	CASSFSGMGNQPQHF
15	TRBJ2-1	-	-	TRBV7-6	TGTGCCAGCAGCTTAGCCGGCGGGCCATTTGAAGAGCAGTTCTTC	CASSLAGGPFEEQFF
18	TRBJ2-3	TRBD2	-	TRBV7-3	TGTGCCAGCAGCCCCAACAGGGGGTCTAGCGGGGGCTCAGATACGCAGTATTTT	CASSPNRGSSGGSDTQYF
15	TRBJ1-4	TRBD1	once	TRBV5-1	TGCGCCAGCAGCACGACGACAGGGGTGGTGTCCAAACTGTTTTTT	CASSTTTGVVSKLFF
14	TRBJ2-7	TRBD2	-	TRBV19	TGTGCCAGTAGTAGGGGGGGGGAAGGTTACGAGCAGTACTTC	CASSRGGEGYEQYF
13	TRBJ2-5	-	-	TRBV29-1	TGCAGCGTTGAAGAGAGTGGGGCGGAGACCCAGTACTTC	CSVEESGAETQYF